The T cell receptor beta chain under discussion was sequenced for a study of cytomegalovirus exposure and HLA in healthy donors. Study at large: Early on, a data release was issued that held some 91 million unique TCRs from HLA-typed donors.

Primers for the PCR totalled 60 Vbeta and 13 Jbeta. Sequencing was performed with immunoSEQ multiplex PCR; in TCRdb, only in-frame clones are kept and a portion is missing. The sample records around 180,000 clones, around 80% being singletons. V dropped 4 bases and J dropped 14 bases, with 22 bases sitting between them. The CDR3 is 14 amino acids. Per germline, CDR1 SGHNT and CDR2 YYREEE (reference sequence). The material sequenced was PBMCs. This TCR came from a woman in her thirties or forties in good health and CMV-seronegative. This rearrangement joins TRBV5-4 to TRBJ2-1, with D maybe TRBD2 (6 bases). The CDR3 spells CASSPDVAEPREFF. The CDR3 nucleotides read TGTGCCAGCAGCCCGGATGTAGCGGAACCAAGGGAGTTCTTC.